Sequencing of this TCR beta chain was carried out in a study of identical twins. Study-wide findings and caveats: Modeled out-of-frame TCR alpha sharing in monozygotic twins fell below observed levels. The study drew conclusions from cross-sectional statistical analysis, not from following the same donors.

A universal primer site was added by template switching, and unique molecular identifiers were carried by the cDNA. TCRdb reprocessed the 5' RACE reads via MiXCR and lists one record per CDR3 protein. Here the sample spans 690,000 or so distinct CDR3 sequences, approximately 9% being singletons. CDR1 and CDR2 from the germline V gene are DFQATT and SNEGSKA (reference sequence). The CDR3 is 18 amino acids. V dropped 3 bases and J dropped 6; count of bases not matched to a gene: 14. This clonotype was detected only a few times. Its specificity is not known. These sequences were also reported in another study, on yellow fever vaccine responses in identical twins.

The chain combines TRBV20-1 with TRBJ2-1; 13 positions agree with TRBD2. Material for sequencing was PBMCs. This receptor was identified in a woman between 18 and 30 years old in good health. The CDR3 protein is CSARGRLAGGPRSNEQFF. The DNA of the CDR3 is TGCAGTGCTAGGGGTAGACTAGCGGGAGGCCCGCGGTCCAATGAGCAGTTCTTC.